The T cell receptor (beta chain) under discussion was sequenced for a study of blood T cell repertoires in COVID-19. Looking at the study overall: Samples came from the United States, Italy and Spain, spanning acute and convalescent COVID-19. From T cells, B-cell-depleted T cells, or PBMCs came the material, which was cDNA or gDNA.

Germline CDR1 is LNHDA and CDR2 is SQIVND (reference sequence). With 4 bases removed from V and 8 bases from J, the gap between germline ends came to 6 bases. The CDR3 runs 12 residues. Source study methods: Reference gene primer amplification gave estimated nucleated cell counts. TCRdb's copy holds only in-frame clones and misses some; the assay was immunoSEQ multiplex PCR. The DNA was the basis for D and trimming; V, J and clone size are from that table. The sample has about 50,000 clones, around 83% seen once. The V call is TRBV19, the J call TRBJ1-6; no clear D gene. This clonotype originated in an older man with active COVID-19. The source material was peripheral blood. The CDR3 spells CASSTLDSPLHF. The DNA for the CDR3 is TGTGCCAGTAGTACCTTAGATTCACCCCTCCACTTT.